This TCR beta chain was found in a study of neoadjuvant anti-PD-1 for oral cavity cancer. Study summary: Non-progressing patients received a fourth nivolumab dose near day 43, then surgery on days 50-56. Study outcomes and limitations: Higher pretreatment blood Treg/Th17 ratios correlated with higher pretreatment blood and lower post-treatment tumor TCRbeta clonality.

Indicated time point: after neoadjuvant nivolumab, at surgical resection. These newly diagnosed stage II-IVA oral cavity squamous cell carcinoma patients had no prior systemic or radiation treatment. PBMCs were not maintained or expanded in culture before analysis. Concerning this clone itself: Its antigen is still unknown.

Assay used: immunoSEQ multiplex PCR; TCRdb lists only in-frame clones, some missing. The sample includes fewer than 15,000 clones, 67% seen only once; the top ten take approximately 3%. This TCR came from a person between 40 and 80 years old with oral cavity squamous cell carcinoma. This specimen was PBMCs, taken after nivolumab (anti-PD-1) treatment.

The chain's CDR3 is CASSRLAGDPYNEQFF. CDR3 DNA: TGTGCCAGCAGCAGACTAGCGGGAGACCCCTACAATGAGCAGTTCTTC. The chain has TRBV9 and TRBJ2-1; 12 bases line up with TRBD2. The CDR3 covers 16 residues. The germline V gene encodes CDR1 SGDLS and CDR2 YYNGEE. With V trimmed by 4 bases and J by 2 bases, 4 bases remained unmatched. Using reference TRBV9 and TRBJ2-1 for the parts outside the CDR3, the full variable domain is DSGVTQTPKHLITATGQRVTLRCSPRSGDLSVYWYQQSLDQGLQFLIQYYNGEERAKGNILERFSAQQFPDLHSELNLSSLELGDSALYFCASSRLAGDPYNEQFFGPGTRLTVL.